This TCR beta chain was captured by sequencing in a study of blood T cells in healthy people across ages. For the study at large: Template-switching capture recovered about one barcoded beta molecule per two T cells.

General study results and limits: Naive CD4+ cell counts and diversity both ran higher in long-lived than in aged donors. With donor CMV status unknown, expanded clonotype changes were possibly confounded.

Primers used in a second PCR of roughly 6 to 12 cycles were a sample-barcoded 5' primer and a J-beta primer mix. One entry per CDR3 protein results from TCRdb running MiXCR on the 5' RACE reads. This sample yields over a million distinct CDR3 sequences, of which around 59% are seen a single time; about 6.3% belongs to the top ten. This clonotype was seen just once. Antigen unknown. The receptor was derived from a man aged 18 to 29 in good health. The sequencing sample was made of blood.

This CDR3 reads CASSLFPGGYHEQFF. The DNA for the CDR3 is TGTGCCAGCAGTTTATTCCCCGGCGGTTATCATGAGCAGTTCTTC. The chain recombines TRBV27 with TRBJ2-1; D is uncertain. Germline values: CDR1 MNHEY, CDR2 SMNVEV (reference sequence). The CDR3 is made up of 15 amino acids. V was trimmed by 1 base and J by 8 bases, leaving 15 bases between them.